This paragraph covers one TCR beta chain sequence. The antigen it binds to is not known. Its ends do not fully match the called genes, so a read error is possible. The data were obtained in a study of Graves' ophthalmopathy and Graves' hyperthyroidism (dated by TCRdb to 2016 to 2018). In terms of the full investigation: A patient counted as having stable hyperthyroidism if there was no progression to ophthalmopathy within 18 months of follow-up. Following sample collection, hyperthyroidism patients were given methimazole at a starting dose of 30 mg daily, and ophthalmopathy patients were given high-dose intravenous methylprednisolone. T-cell repertoires of thyroid tissue and blood were compared in several hyperthyroidism patients. To explore V-J signatures that separate ophthalmopathy from hyperthyroidism, a discovery set of fewer than 110 patients was enrolled, consisting of approximately 44 with ophthalmopathy and about 60 with stable hyperthyroidism. In total, around 140 blood samples were TCR-sequenced: approximately 40 ophthalmopathy, some 75 hyperthyroidism and approximately 17 hyperthyroidism-to-ophthalmopathy patients. For independent validation, a separate cohort was made up of roughly 19 hyperthyroidism patients plus 17 patients who later progressed from hyperthyroidism to ophthalmopathy. The study used TCR beta repertoire signatures to distinguish Graves' ophthalmopathy from Graves' hyperthyroidism and to predict progression to ophthalmopathy. Summary of the overall study and its limitations: No statistical method was used to set the sample size in advance, and the investigators knew which group each participant was assigned to. Most expanded thyroid clonotypes with frequency above 0.001 were also detected in blood, suggesting blood repertoires may reflect the thyroid immune response. In cross-validation, the 13-signature model distinguished ophthalmopathy from stable hyperthyroidism with just over 85% sensitivity and around 81% specificity, and in the test set the corresponding values were roughly 78% and 74%. In validation, the model predicted ophthalmopathy progression with about 71% sensitivity and around 72% specificity; roughly eleven predicted patients were CT-confirmed with GO in a median of about 7.1 months.

Hyperthyroidism patients were newly diagnosed, with disease duration under 2 months, and aged 18 to 65 years. Patients with other autoimmune diseases, uncontrolled infections, pregnancy or lactation were excluded. Diagnosis relied on clinical symptoms, serum thyroxine, TRAb, thyroid ultrasound and orbital computed tomography. Trizol reagent was used to extract the total RNA, and its quality was then checked on an Agilent 2100 Bioanalyzer. For repertoire sequencing, TCR beta CDR3 regions were amplified from RNA transcripts. A first-round RT-PCR used HTBI primers with the Qiagen OneStep RT-PCR kit, followed by a second-round multiplex PCR, size selection and purification. Libraries were sequenced paired-end with 100 bp reads on an Illumina HiSeq2000. In the authors' own workflow: SOAPnuke was used for read processing, and reads with adapters, uncalled bases, a mean Phred below 15, or no exact constant-primer or identifier match were discarded. COPE v1.2.5 was used to merge the high-quality paired reads. Unique nucleotide sequences were defined as clonotypes and aligned to IMGT TRB V, D and J references using MiTCR v1.1. Analysis was restricted to V-J combinations with a frequency above 0.0001, which covered roughly 99% of repertoires. A TCR clonal expansion and chaos score per V-J combination was defined as the ratio of F50 clonal expansion to chaos observed in the TCRdist matrix. Features were reduced by Welch's t-statistics and random forest to over 10 V-J combinations, which fed a naive Bayes classifier. The similarity between thyroid and blood repertoires was quantified using the Morisita-Horn index. The public reads were run again by TCRdb, first through fastp at Q25 and then through MiXCR, and only productive beta chains were kept. Rows are combined by CDR3 protein, so each entry shows the most common genes and DNA. In this record, the V and J calls reflect TCRdb's handling and not the investigators' own analysis. The sample yields around 1,200,000 distinct CDR3 sequences; roughly two fifths were counted once. The ten largest clones add up to roughly 11% of the sample.

The TCR was taken from an adult man with Graves' hyperthyroidism. Source material: peripheral blood or thyroid tissue (not recorded which).

The DNA sequence is TGCAGTGCTAGACCAAGACGGACCGGGGAGCTGTACTTC. This encodes CSARPRRTGELYF. Recombination joined TRBV20-1 with TRBJ2-7; matching of 5 bases hints at TRBD2 as the D gene. From its cysteine to its phenylalanine, the CDR3 spans 13 amino acids. CDR3 DNA is the only sequence kept; it has 39 bases, read in frame from the first base. CDR1 and CDR2 are read off the germline V gene (reference sequence) as DFQATT and SNEGSKA.